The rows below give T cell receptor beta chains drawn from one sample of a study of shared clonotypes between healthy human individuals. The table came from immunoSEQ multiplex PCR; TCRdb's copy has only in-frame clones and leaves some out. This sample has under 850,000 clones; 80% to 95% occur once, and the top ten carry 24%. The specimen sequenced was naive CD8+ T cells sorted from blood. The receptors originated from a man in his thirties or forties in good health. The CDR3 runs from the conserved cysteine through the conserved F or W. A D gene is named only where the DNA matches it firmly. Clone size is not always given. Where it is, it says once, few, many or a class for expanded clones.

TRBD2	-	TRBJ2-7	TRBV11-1	TGTGCCAGCAGCTTAGGACTAGCGGGAGTGAACGAGCAGTACTTC	CASSLGLAGVNEQYF
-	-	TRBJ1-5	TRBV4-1	TGCGCCAGCAGCCAAGATGGGCGGGGGATAAATCAGCCCCAGCATTTT	CASSQDGRGINQPQHF
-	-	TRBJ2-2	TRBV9	TGTGCCAGCAGCGCCCCCCCCGGGGAGCTGTTTTTT	CASSAPPGELFF
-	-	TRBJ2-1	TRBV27	TGTGCCAGCAGTTTTGTCGCAGTGAAGACTAGTTACAATGAGCAGTTCTTC	CASSFVAVKTSYNEQFF
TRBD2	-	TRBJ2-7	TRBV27	TGTGCCAGCAGTTTATCTAGCGGGAGCTACGAGCAGTACTTC	CASSLSSGSYEQYF
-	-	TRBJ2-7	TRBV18	TGTGCCAGCTCACCACCAGTGACAAACTACGAGCAGTACTTC	CASSPPVTNYEQYF
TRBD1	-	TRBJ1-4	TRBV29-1	TGCAGCGTTGCGACAGGGGATGGGTTGGTGGAAAAACTGTTTTTT	CSVATGDGLVEKLFF
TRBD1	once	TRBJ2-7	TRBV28	TGTGCCAGCCGCTGGACAGGAGCCGTCTACGAGCAGTACTTC	CASRWTGAVYEQYF
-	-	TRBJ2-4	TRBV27	TGTGCCAGCAGTTCCCTAAAAAACATTCAGTACTTC	CASSSLKNIQYF
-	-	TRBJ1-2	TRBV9	TGTGCCTCCCATCGTCGGGCTTATGGCTACACCTTC	CASHRRAYGYTF
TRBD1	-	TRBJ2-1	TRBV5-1	TGCGCCAGCAGCTTGGAACCGGGACAGATCCCCAATGAGCAGTTCTTC	CASSLEPGQIPNEQFF
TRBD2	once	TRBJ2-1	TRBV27	TGTGCCAGCACCCCCCTCCGCCCAGGGTGGCGGGAGGCCAAATACAATGAGCAGTTCTTC	CASTPLRPGWREAKYNEQFF
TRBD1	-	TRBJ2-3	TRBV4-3	TGCGCCAGCAGCCAAGAGGACGGGGACAGGGGGACAGATACGCAGTATTTT	CASSQEDGDRGTDTQYF
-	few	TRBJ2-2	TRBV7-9	TGTGCCAGCAGCTTAGCGAGCCAGGTGAACACCGGGGAGCTGTTTTTT	CASSLASQVNTGELFF
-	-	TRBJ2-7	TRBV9	TGTGCCAGCAGCGTAGGAGGGACGGGTGAGCAGTACTTC	CASSVGGTGEQYF
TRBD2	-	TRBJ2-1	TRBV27	TGTGCCAGCGCAGGCGGGACTAGCGGTTTCGATGAGCAGTTCTTC	CASAGGTSGFDEQFF
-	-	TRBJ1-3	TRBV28	TGTGCCAGCAGTGCAGAAGTTGGTTCAGGAAACACCATATATTTT	CASSAEVGSGNTIYF
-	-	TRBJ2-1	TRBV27	TGTGCCAGCAGTTTAAGGAGCGGCCCCTACAATGAGCAGTTCTTC	CASSLRSGPYNEQFF
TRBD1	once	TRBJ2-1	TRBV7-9	TGTGCCAGCAGCTCACCCCTGACAGGGGAGTCCTACAATGAGCAGTTCTTC	CASSSPLTGESYNEQFF
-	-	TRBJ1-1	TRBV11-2	TGTGCCAGCAGCCCTAGCCACGGCCGGAACACTGAAGCTTTCTTT	CASSPSHGRNTEAFF
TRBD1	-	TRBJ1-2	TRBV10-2	TGCGCCAGCAGTGATCCGGGACAGGGGTACACTAACTATGGCTACACCTTC	CASSDPGQGYTNYGYTF
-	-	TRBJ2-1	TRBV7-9	TGTGCCAGCAGCTCCCGAGGGGAGGCTGAGCAGTTCTTC	CASSSRGEAEQFF
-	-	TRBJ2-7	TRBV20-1	TGCAGTGCTCGGAGGGAGGAGCAGTACTTC	CSARREEQYF
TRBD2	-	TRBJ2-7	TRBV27	TGTGCCAGCAGTTCCGGGGCGGGACTAATCTACGAGCAGTACTTC	CASSSGAGLIYEQYF
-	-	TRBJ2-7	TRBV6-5	TGTGCCAGCAGTTACTCGTGGACGACCTACGAGCAGTACTTC	CASSYSWTTYEQYF
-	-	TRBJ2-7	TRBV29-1	TGCAGCGTGGGTAGGGCTGGGTCCTACGAGCAGTACTTC	CSVGRAGSYEQYF
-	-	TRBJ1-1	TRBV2	TGTGCCAGCATCCTAAGTCTGGTAGTGAACACTGAAGCTTTCTTT	CASILSLVVNTEAFF
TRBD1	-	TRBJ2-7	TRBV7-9	TGTGCCAGCAGCTTAGCGAGGGGACAGGGACAGCACGAGCAGTACTTC	CASSLARGQGQHEQYF
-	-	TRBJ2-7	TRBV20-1	TGCAGTGCTAGACTTCTTTACGAGCAGTACTTC	CSARLLYEQYF
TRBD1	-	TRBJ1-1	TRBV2	TGTGCCAGCAGTGAGGGACAGGCTTGGAACACTGAAGCTTTCTTT	CASSEGQAWNTEAFF
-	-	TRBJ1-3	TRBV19	TGTGCCAGTAGCCCCTTCCCGGGACAAGGTGGAAACACCATATATTTT	CASSPFPGQGGNTIYF
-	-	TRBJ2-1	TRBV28	TGTGCCAGCAGTTTTGGGGGAAGCTCCTACAATGAGCAGTTCTTC	CASSFGGSSYNEQFF
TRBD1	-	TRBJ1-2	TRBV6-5	TGTGCCAGCAGTTACCTACAGGGGGCAGAGGGCTACACCTTC	CASSYLQGAEGYTF
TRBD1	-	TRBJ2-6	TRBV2	TGTGCCAGAAAAAACAGGGGGGCCTCTGGGGCCAACGTCCTGACTTTC	CARKNRGASGANVLTF
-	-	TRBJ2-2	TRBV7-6	TGTGCCAGCAGCGAGGGACTCAAGAACACCGGGGAGCTGTTTTTT	CASSEGLKNTGELFF
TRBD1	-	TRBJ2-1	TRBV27	TGTGCCAGCAGTCTATACATACAGGGGAATGAGCAGTTCTTC	CASSLYIQGNEQFF
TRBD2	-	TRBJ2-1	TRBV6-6	TGTGCCAGCAGAGGACCGGGACTAGCGGCATACAATGAGCAGTTCTTC	CASRGPGLAAYNEQFF
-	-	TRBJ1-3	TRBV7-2	TGTGCCAGCAGCTTTCGGGGTTATGGAAACACCATATATTTT	CASSFRGYGNTIYF
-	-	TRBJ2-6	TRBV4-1	TGCGCCAGCAGCCTACTGGGTCGGGCTGGGGCCAACGTCCTGACTTTC	CASSLLGRAGANVLTF
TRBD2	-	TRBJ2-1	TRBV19	TGTGCCAGTAGTCCCGGGACTAGCGTGGATGAGCAGTTCTTC	CASSPGTSVDEQFF
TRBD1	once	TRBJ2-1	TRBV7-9	TGTGCCAGCAGCCCCCCCAGGGGGCCGAAGGTCTACAATGAGCAGTTCTTC	CASSPPRGPKVYNEQFF
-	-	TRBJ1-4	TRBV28	TGTGCCAGCAGTCCGGGATGGGGGTATGAAAAACTGTTTTTT	CASSPGWGYEKLFF
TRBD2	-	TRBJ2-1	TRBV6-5	TGTGCCAGCAGCTACCTAGCGGGGTCCTACAATGAGCAGTTCTTC	CASSYLAGSYNEQFF
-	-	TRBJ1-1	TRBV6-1	TGTGCCAGCAGTGAAGGGACATTCTCCGGCACTGAAGCTTTCTTT	CASSEGTFSGTEAFF
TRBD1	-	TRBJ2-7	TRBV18	TGTGCCAGCTCAGTCGGGACAGGGCCCTACGAGCAGTACTTC	CASSVGTGPYEQYF
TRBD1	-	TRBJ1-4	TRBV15	TGTGCCACCAGAGCCGGGACAGGGAACACTTTCAATGAAAAACTGTTTTTT	CATRAGTGNTFNEKLFF
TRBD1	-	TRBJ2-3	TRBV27	TGTGCCAGCAGTACCCCGGGGCAGGGGGCGGGAGATACGCAGTATTTT	CASSTPGQGAGDTQYF
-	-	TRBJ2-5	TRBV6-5	TGTGCCAGCAGTTACAGGGTCCAAGAGACCCAGTACTTC	CASSYRVQETQYF
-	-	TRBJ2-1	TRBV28	TGTGCCAGCAGTTTAGATCTGGGGGGCTCCTACAATGAGCAGTTCTTC	CASSLDLGGSYNEQFF
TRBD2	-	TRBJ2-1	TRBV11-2	TGTGCCAGCAGCCGGTCCCAACTAGCGGGAGTAGGATACTACAATGAGCAGTTCTTC	CASSRSQLAGVGYYNEQFF
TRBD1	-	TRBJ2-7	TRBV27	TGTGCCAGCAAAAAGGGGGACAGAATCTACGAGCAGTACTTC	CASKKGDRIYEQYF
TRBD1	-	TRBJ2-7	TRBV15	TGTGCCACCAGCAGCCCCGCCGGGACAGGGGTATACGAGCAGTACTTC	CATSSPAGTGVYEQYF
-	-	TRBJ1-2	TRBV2	TGTGCCAGCAGATACCTAGGCTACACCTTC	CASRYLGYTF